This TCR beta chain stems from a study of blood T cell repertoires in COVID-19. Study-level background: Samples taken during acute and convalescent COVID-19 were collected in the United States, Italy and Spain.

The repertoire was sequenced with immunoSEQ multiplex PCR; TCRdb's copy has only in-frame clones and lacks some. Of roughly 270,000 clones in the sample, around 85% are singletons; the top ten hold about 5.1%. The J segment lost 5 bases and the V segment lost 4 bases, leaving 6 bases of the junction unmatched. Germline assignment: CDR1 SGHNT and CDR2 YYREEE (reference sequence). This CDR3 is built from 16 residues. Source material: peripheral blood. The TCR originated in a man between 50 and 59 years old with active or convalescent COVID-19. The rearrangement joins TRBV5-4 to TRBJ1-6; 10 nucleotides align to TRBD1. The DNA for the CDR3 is TGTGCCAGCAGCCGGGGGACAGGGGCGAATAATTCACCCCTCCACTTT. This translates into CASSRGTGANNSPLHF.